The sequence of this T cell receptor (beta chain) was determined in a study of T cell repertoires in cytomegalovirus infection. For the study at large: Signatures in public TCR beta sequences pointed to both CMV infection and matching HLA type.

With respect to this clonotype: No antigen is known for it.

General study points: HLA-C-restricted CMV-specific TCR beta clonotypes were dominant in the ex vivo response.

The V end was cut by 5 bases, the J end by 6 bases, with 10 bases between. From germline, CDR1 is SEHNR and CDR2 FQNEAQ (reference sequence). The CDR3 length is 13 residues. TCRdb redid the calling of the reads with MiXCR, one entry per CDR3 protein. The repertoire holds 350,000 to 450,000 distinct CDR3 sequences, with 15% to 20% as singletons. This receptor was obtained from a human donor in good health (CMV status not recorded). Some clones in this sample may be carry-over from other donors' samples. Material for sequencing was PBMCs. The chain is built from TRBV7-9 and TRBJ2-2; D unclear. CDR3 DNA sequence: TGTGCCAGCAGCACCAAATCCCCCGGGGAGCTGTTTTTT. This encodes CASSTKSPGELFF.